This T cell receptor (beta chain) appears in the sequencing data of a study of blood T cell repertoires in COVID-19. Study summary: Sites across the United States, Italy and Spain contributed samples from acute and convalescent COVID-19. The analysed material was cDNA or gDNA that came from T cells, B-cell-depleted T cells, or PBMCs.

V was clipped by 8 bases and J by 0 bases, with 11 bases between them. Germline CDR1 and CDR2: MDHEN and SYDVKM. This CDR3 is 14 amino acids long. In the original processing: Scientists estimated how many nucleated cells there were by amplifying reference gene primers. Assay used: immunoSEQ multiplex PCR; TCRdb lists only in-frame clones, some missing. D and trimming come from the DNA, and the V and J calls and clone size come from that table. This sample carries about 130,000 clones, 65% to 90% of them seen once, and the ten largest clones take 8% to 9.5%. The sequencing input was peripheral blood. The origin of this receptor is a woman aged 60-70 years with active or convalescent COVID-19. This sequence joins TRBV28 and TRBJ2-1; D might be TRBD2 (5 bases). CDR3 loop: CASQRLSSYNEQFF. In DNA, the CDR3 is TGTGCCAGCCAGCGGTTGAGCTCCTACAATGAGCAGTTCTTC.